This T cell receptor (beta chain) was sequenced for a study of cytomegalovirus exposure and HLA in healthy donors. The PCR ran on 60 Vbeta and 13 Jbeta primers. Only in-frame clones appear in the TCRdb table, and some are missing; sequencing was by immunoSEQ multiplex PCR. The repertoire has about 82,000 clones, around 77% of them found once; the top ten carry approximately 3.2%. Germline V CDR1 and CDR2: SGHTA, FQGNSA. Trimming took 4 bases from V and 13 from J; bases not matched to a gene: 13. The CDR3 has 15 amino acids. This clone was seen a handful of times. The receptor comes from a man aged 45-65 years in good health and CMV-seronegative. The J gene is TRBJ1-4, the V gene TRBV7-2, with 9 bases that match TRBD1. The sample taken for sequencing was PBMCs. The CDR3 here is CASSSVPGQGLVLFF. CDR3 in DNA: TGTGCCAGCAGCTCCGTCCCGGGACAGGGACTGGTACTGTTTTTT.